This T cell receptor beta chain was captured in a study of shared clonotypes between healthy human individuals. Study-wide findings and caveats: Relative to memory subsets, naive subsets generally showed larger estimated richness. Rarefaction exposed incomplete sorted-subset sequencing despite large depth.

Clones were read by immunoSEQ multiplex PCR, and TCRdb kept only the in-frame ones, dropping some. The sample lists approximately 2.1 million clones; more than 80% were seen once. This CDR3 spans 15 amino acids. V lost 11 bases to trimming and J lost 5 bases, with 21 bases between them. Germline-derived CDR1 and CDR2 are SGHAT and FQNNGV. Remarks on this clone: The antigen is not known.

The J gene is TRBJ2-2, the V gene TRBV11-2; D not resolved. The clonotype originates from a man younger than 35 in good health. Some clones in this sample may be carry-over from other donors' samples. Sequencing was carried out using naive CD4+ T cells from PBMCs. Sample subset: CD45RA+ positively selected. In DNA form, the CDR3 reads TGTGCCTGCCAGCTTTGGCAACTTGGTACCGGGGAGCTGTTTTTT. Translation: CACQLWQLGTGELFF.